The 32 T cell receptor beta chains presented below share a single source sample, sequenced in a study of response to subunit inactivated influenza vaccine (dated by TCRdb to between 2018 and 2020). Library preparation employed RT-PCR. The instrument was an Illumina HiSeq 2500. TCRdb ran its own pipeline on the public reads, namely fastp trimming at Q25 and MiXCR clone calling, and kept in-frame beta chains. Identical CDR3 proteins give one entry, which carries the most common genes and DNA. For this sample the table gives around 530,000 distinct CDR3 sequences, of which more than 15% were detected only once. The ten biggest clones cover roughly 3% of the sample. Source: CD4+ T cells sorted from PBMCs, taken about 23 months after vaccination. Every receptor here comes from a man aged 50 to 69 who received an inactivated influenza vaccine. Donor details come from another sample of the same person, matched by shared clones.

The rearrangement joins TRBV7-2 to TRBJ1-3; D is unclear. V was clipped by 0 bases and J by 0 bases, with 9 bases between them. CDR3 length: 16 amino acids. CDR1 and CDR2 from the germline V gene are SGHTA and FQGNSA. This chain's CDR3 is CASSLAPARSGNTIYF. Here the CDR3 DNA reads TGTGCCAGCAGCTTAGCGCCGGCACGCTCTGGAAACACCATATATTTT.

In its sample, this clonotype was seen a few times. The chain couples TRBV11-2 to TRBJ2-7, with D tentatively TRBD2 (6 bases). V lost 5 bases, J lost 3 bases, and 11 bases lay in between. The CDR3 covers 13 residues. Germline V lookup: CDR1 SGHAT, CDR2 FQNNGV. The CDR3 loop reads CASSMTSYYEQYF. As DNA, the CDR3 is TGTGCCAGCAGCATGACTAGTTACTACGAGCAGTACTTC.

This chain connects TRBV25-1 to TRBJ2-2, with D possibly TRBD1 on 5 matching bases. V was clipped by 4 bases and J by 5 bases, with 8 bases between them. This CDR3 is 13 amino acids long. In germline, CDR1 is MGHDK, CDR2 SYGVNS. CDR3 loop: CASSAGLTGELFF. The CDR3 nucleotides are TGTGCCAGCAGTGCAGGGCTAACCGGGGAGCTGTTTTTT.

This clonotype was seen many times. J is TRBJ2-2 and V is TRBV4-3; D is unclear. CDR1 is LGHNA, CDR2 YSLEER, per germline. CDR3 length: 15 residues. V was cut by 1 base and J by 1 base, with 7 bases left in between. The CDR3 DNA reads TGCGCCAGCAGCCAAGCCACGGTGAACACCGGGGAGCTGTTTTTT. Amino acid sequence: CASSQATVNTGELFF.

A few counts support this clonotype. V usage is TRBV20-1 and J usage is TRBJ2-1, with 8 bases fitting TRBD2. V lost 1 base to trimming and J lost 0 bases; unmatched junction nucleotides: 2. The germline CDR1 and CDR2 sequences are DFQATT and SNEGSKA (reference sequence). The length of the CDR3 is 15 residues. For the CDR3, the DNA is TGCAGTGCTAGAGTGAGCGGGGGCTCCTACAATGAGCAGTTCTTC. This translates into CSARVSGGSYNEQFF.

This clonotype has ten or more counts. The V call is TRBV2, the J call TRBJ1-4, with D perhaps matching TRBD1 (6 bases). The CDR3 is 15 residues long. Germline V lookup: CDR1 SNHLY, CDR2 FYNNEI. Deletions cut 6 bases from V and 7 bases from J, with 18 bases between. The CDR3 bases are TGTGCCAGCAGCGAGAGACAGGCGAGAGGTGAAAAACTGTTTTTT. It codes for CASSERQARGEKLFF.

The table lists this clonotype with a few counts. CDR3 region: CASSQTSGIYNEQFF. The CDR3, as DNA: TGTGCCAGCAGCCAGACTAGCGGGATCTACAATGAGCAGTTCTTC. The V call is TRBV3-1, the J call TRBJ2-1; 11 nucleotides line up with TRBD2. This CDR3 is built from 15 residues. In germline, CDR1 is LGHDT, CDR2 YNNKEL (reference sequence). V was pared by 3 bases and J by 3 bases, with 1 base of the junction left unmatched.

This clonotype has more than one count but fewer than ten. This sequence joins TRBV28 and TRBJ2-4; 7 nucleotides agree with TRBD2. The V gene end was trimmed by 7 bases and the J gene end by 4 bases; junction bases not matched to a gene: 13. CDR1 MDHEN and CDR2 SYDVKM come from the germline V gene. The CDR3 is 16 amino acids. The CDR3: CASIPPSGLEKNIQYF. CDR3 nucleotides: TGTGCCAGCATCCCTCCCTCCGGACTAGAGAAAAACATTCAGTACTTC.

A few counts support this clonotype. The rearrangement joins TRBV3-1 to TRBJ2-2; D is tentatively TRBD1 or TRBD2 (5 bases each). Between the trimmed V and J ends, which lost 2 bases and 1 base, there was a span of 14 bases. The CDR3 contains 17 residues. The germline gives CDR1 LGHDT, CDR2 YNNKEL (reference sequence). Here the CDR3 reads CASSQSVGTGNTGELFF. CDR3 sequence (DNA): TGTGCCAGCAGCCAATCGGTGGGGACGGGGAACACCGGGGAGCTGTTTTTT.

V usage is TRBV30 and J usage is TRBJ1-1; the D gene is possibly TRBD1 (6 bases). This CDR3 region has 14 residues. Germline V lookup: CDR1 GTSNPN, CDR2 SVGIG (reference sequence). The V end was cut by 4 bases, the J end by 1 base, with 13 bases between. The CDR3 coding sequence is TGTGCCTGGACCCAGGGGACGGGGAACACTGAAGCTTTCTTT. It translates to CAWTQGTGNTEAFF. Combining the CDR3 with reference TRBV30 and TRBJ1-1 gives the whole variable domain SQTIHQWPATLVQPVGSPLSLECTVEGTSNPNLYWYRQAAGRGLQLLFYSVGIGQISSEVPQNLSASRPQDRQFILSSKKLLLSDSGFYLCAWTQGTGNTEAFFGQGTRLTVV.

The V call is TRBV5-1, the J call TRBJ2-1, with a weak D call TRBD2 (5 bases). Trimming took 0 bases from V and 10 from J, leaving 14 bases between them. The CDR3 contains 14 residues. Germline CDR1 is SGHRS and CDR2 is YFSETQ. The CDR3 reads CASSLVLASREQFF. In DNA, the CDR3 is TGCGCCAGCAGCTTGGTCTTGGCTAGCAGGGAGCAGTTCTTC.

This chain connects TRBV18 to TRBJ2-3; 7 positions match TRBD1. V dropped 1 base and J dropped 2; count of bases not matched to a gene: 3. The CDR3 consists of 15 residues. Per the germline V gene, CDR1 is KGHSH and CDR2 is LQKENI. CDR3 sequence: CASSPQGANTDTQYF. DNA of the CDR3: TGTGCCAGCTCACCACAGGGGGCGAACACAGATACGCAGTATTTT.

In this sample, this clonotype turned up many times. The V gene is TRBV4-2, the J gene TRBJ1-3; D is undetermined. Looked up from germline, CDR1 is LGHNA and CDR2 is YNFKEQ. Trimming shortened V by 0 bases and J by 7 bases, and 13 bases separated the two germline ends. The CDR3 is 15 residues long. CDR3 region: CASSQDAHSGNTIYF. The CDR3, as DNA: TGTGCCAGCAGCCAAGACGCCCACTCCGGGAACACCATATATTTT.

This clonotype was observed once. V is TRBV11-2 and J is TRBJ2-5, with D perhaps TRBD1 (6 bases). Trimming pared 1 base from V and 6 bases from J, leaving 12 bases between. The germline gives CDR1 SGHAT, CDR2 FQNNGV. The CDR3 is 14 amino acids. The CDR3 bases are TGTGCCAGCAGCTTAGGACCAGGGGTGAAGACCCAGTACTTC. Protein sequence: CASSLGPGVKTQYF.

The chain couples TRBV5-1 to TRBJ2-7; tentative D call: TRBD2 (5 bases). CDR1 and CDR2 from the germline V gene are SGHRS and YFSETQ. V dropped 0 bases and J dropped 0 bases, with 10 bases sitting between them. This CDR3 contains 15 residues. Here the CDR3 reads CASSLAWERSYEQYF. The CDR3 region has the DNA TGCGCCAGCAGCTTGGCGTGGGAGCGCTCCTACGAGCAGTACTTC.

This clonotype was observed a handful of times. The chain employs TRBV6-2 or TRBV6-3 and TRBJ2-3; TRBD2 is a possible D gene (5 bases). The ends were cut back, 4 bases at V and 6 bases at J, with 14 bases in the middle. The length of the CDR3 is 14 residues. Germline V gene data show CDR1 as MNHEY and CDR2 as SVGEGT. CDR3 coding DNA: TGTGCCAGCAGTTTTTCTACTAGTACCGATACGCAGTATTTT. It encodes CASSFSTSTDTQYF.

The CDR3 DNA follows: TGTGCCAGCAGCTTAGTGGGGGGCCAAACTGAAGCTTTCTTT. Translation gives CASSLVGGQTEAFF. V usage is TRBV7-2 and J usage is TRBJ1-1; weak D call: TRBD1 (6 bases). The CDR3 contains 14 residues. Trimming cost V 1 base and J 5 bases, with 11 bases left between them. Looked up from germline, CDR1 is SGHTA and CDR2 is FQGNSA.

There are a few counts of this clonotype. The V and J genes are TRBV20-1 and TRBJ2-1; tentatively, D is TRBD2 (6 bases). The CDR3 consists of 16 residues. Germline loops: CDR1 DFQATT, CDR2 SNEGSKA (reference sequence). With 0 bases removed from V and 2 bases from J, the gap between germline ends came to 14 bases. The CDR3 here is CSARDLRLGAYNEQFF. Written as DNA, the CDR3 is TGCAGTGCTAGAGATCTCCGACTAGGCGCCTACAATGAGCAGTTCTTC.

This clonotype was counted many times. The chain recombines TRBV20-1 with TRBJ2-1, with D hard to call. The germline CDR1 and CDR2 sequences are DFQATT and SNEGSKA (reference sequence). The CDR3 has 11 amino acids. V was shortened by 4 bases and J by 3 bases, with 4 bases between the two germline ends. CDR3 sequence: CSAIDYNEQFF. The CDR3 DNA is TGCAGTGCTATAGACTACAATGAGCAGTTCTTC.

The chain has TRBV24-1 and TRBJ2-1, with 11 bases lining up with TRBD1. Germline V gene sequence: CDR1 KGHDR, CDR2 SFDVKD. The CDR3 spans 17 residues. The V and J ends lost 4 bases and 7 bases, in that order; junction bases with no gene match: 11. The CDR3 loop is CATSDYSGTGGTNEQFF. Written as DNA, the CDR3 is TGTGCCACCAGTGACTATTCCGGGACAGGGGGGACGAATGAGCAGTTCTTC.

The chain has TRBV20-1 and TRBJ2-7, with 7 bases fitting TRBD1. Per the germline V gene, CDR1 is DFQATT and CDR2 is SNEGSKA (reference sequence). The CDR3 sequence is 13 residues long. V lost 7 bases, J lost 1 base, and 7 bases stayed unmatched. The DNA for the CDR3 is TGCAGTGTTAGGACGGGACAGTCCTACGAGCAGTACTTC. Translation: CSVRTGQSYEQYF.

J is TRBJ1-1 and V is TRBV20-1, with TRBD1 matching 10 bases. The germline V gene has CDR1 DFQATT and CDR2 SNEGSKA (reference sequence). With 3 bases clipped from V and 10 bases from J, the junction kept 11 bases outside the gene matches. The CDR3 spans 14 residues. This CDR3 reads CSARGGQGTSLAFF. In nucleotides, the CDR3 is TGCAGTGCTAGGGGGGGACAGGGGACATCATTAGCTTTCTTT.

About this clonotype itself: Given a much more abundant clone one base away, this may be a read error. The V and J genes are TRBV7-2 and TRBJ1-1; D remains unclear. This CDR3 is built from 14 residues. The V gene lost 4 bases and the J gene lost 6 bases, with 15 bases spanning the gap. CDR1 and CDR2 from the germline V gene are SGHTA and FQGNSA. The CDR3 DNA follows: TGTGCCAGCAGCTCCCAAGGCGTAAGGTCTGAAGCTTTCTTT. This codes for CASSSQGVRSEAFF.

In its sample, this clonotype was seen many times. J is TRBJ2-1 and V is TRBV20-1; no definite D call. Germline assignment: CDR1 DFQATT and CDR2 SNEGSKA (reference sequence). Trimming shortened V by 3 bases and J by 6 bases, and 3 bases separated the two germline ends. There are 10 residues in the CDR3. Written as DNA, the CDR3 is TGCAGTGCTAGGCGCAATGAGCAGTTCTTC. Amino acids: CSARRNEQFF.

This clonotype showed up just a few times. This sequence joins TRBV6-5 and TRBJ2-7, with D unresolved. This CDR3 contains 17 residues. Germline loops: CDR1 MNHEY, CDR2 SVGAGI. Trimming shortened V by 0 bases and J by 0 bases, and 15 bases separated the two germline ends. The CDR3: CASSYSSQTSSSYEQYF. CDR3 nucleotides: TGTGCCAGCAGTTACTCGAGCCAGACTTCTAGCTCCTACGAGCAGTACTTC.

V and J are TRBV10-3 and TRBJ2-1; 8 nucleotides align to TRBD1. This CDR3 is 15 amino acids long. J was trimmed by 8 bases and V by 3 bases; bases with no gene match: 9. CDR1 ENHRY and CDR2 SYGVKD come from the germline V gene. In DNA form, the CDR3 reads TGTGCCATCAGTGAAAGACAGGGGCTAAACTATGAGCAGTTCTTC. It yields the protein CAISERQGLNYEQFF.

This chain joins TRBV28 and TRBJ2-5; TRBD1 aligns across 8 bases. With V trimmed by 3 bases and J by 5 bases, 8 bases remained unmatched. There are 15 residues in the CDR3. CDR1 MDHEN and CDR2 SYDVKM come from the germline V gene. The CDR3 DNA follows: TGTGCCAGCAGTTTCTTGGACAGGGTCTATGAGACCCAGTACTTC. Encoded protein: CASSFLDRVYETQYF.

This clonotype was counted only a few times. The chain carries TRBV27 and TRBJ1-2; TRBD1 matches at 7 bases. Germline CDR1 and CDR2: MNHEY and SMNVEV (reference sequence). The CDR3 has 15 amino acids. The J segment lost 7 bases and the V segment lost 8 bases, leaving 16 bases of the junction unmatched. For the CDR3, the DNA is TGTGCCAGCGGGAGGACAGGCGGGGACCTGGGTGGCTACACCTTC. The encoded protein is CASGRTGGDLGGYTF.

J is TRBJ1-5 and V is TRBV6-2 or TRBV6-3, with 8 bases that match TRBD1. From germline, CDR1 is MNHEY and CDR2 SVGEGT. The CDR3 covers 18 residues. Trimming cost V 2 bases and J 1 base; bases outside gene matches: 10. The CDR3 DNA reads TGTGCCAGCAGTTACGCGACATTTGGGACAGGAAGCAATCAGCCCCAGCATTTT. Translating it yields CASSYATFGTGSNQPQHF.

The sample holds a few counts of this clonotype. The chain uses TRBV11-2 and TRBJ2-1; D not resolved. The CDR3 length is 13 residues. Trimming left V 7 bases short and J 7 bases short, with 14 bases between. Germline lookup yields CDR1 SGHAT and CDR2 FQNNGV. The CDR3 loop is CASTPILPNEQFF. In nucleotides, the CDR3 is TGTGCCAGCACCCCAATCCTCCCGAATGAGCAGTTCTTC.

A word on this clonotype: Possible read error: a much larger clone is one base away. The V and J genes are TRBV7-9 and TRBJ2-3, with a possible D match to TRBD2 (7 bases). This CDR3 comprises 16 residues. V was trimmed by 3 bases and J by 8 bases, leaving 21 bases between them. Per the germline V gene, CDR1 is SEHNR and CDR2 is FQNEAQ (reference sequence). CDR3 amino acids: CASSFGPGGAYATQYF. The CDR3 bases are TGTGCCAGCAGCTTTGGCCCTGGGGGGGCCTACGCTACGCAGTATTTT.

This clonotype has a handful of counts. In DNA, the CDR3 is TGTGCCAGCAGGTCTACAGTCTACGAGCAGTACTTC. Translating gives CASRSTVYEQYF. This chain connects TRBV11-1 to TRBJ2-7; D is unresolved. CDR3 length equals 12 residues. Germline assignment: CDR1 SGHAT and CDR2 FQDESV (reference sequence). V was trimmed by 6 bases and J by 3 bases, leaving 9 bases between them.